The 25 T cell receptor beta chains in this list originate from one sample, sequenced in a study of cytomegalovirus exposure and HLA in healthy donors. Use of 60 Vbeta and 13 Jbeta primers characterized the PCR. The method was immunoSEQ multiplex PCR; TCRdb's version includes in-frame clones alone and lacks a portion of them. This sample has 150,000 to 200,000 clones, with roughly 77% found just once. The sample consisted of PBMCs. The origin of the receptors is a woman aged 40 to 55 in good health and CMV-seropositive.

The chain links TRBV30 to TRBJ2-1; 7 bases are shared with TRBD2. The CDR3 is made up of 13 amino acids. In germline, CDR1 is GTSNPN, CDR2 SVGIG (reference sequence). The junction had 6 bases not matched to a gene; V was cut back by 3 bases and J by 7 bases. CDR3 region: CAWSPRAGNEQFF. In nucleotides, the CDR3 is TGTGCCTGGAGCCCTAGAGCGGGAAATGAGCAGTTCTTC.

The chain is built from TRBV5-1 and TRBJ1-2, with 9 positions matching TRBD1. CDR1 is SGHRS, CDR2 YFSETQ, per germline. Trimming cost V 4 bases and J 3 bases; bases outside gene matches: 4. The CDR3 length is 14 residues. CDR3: CASSPWTGDYGYTF. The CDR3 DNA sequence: TGCGCCAGCAGCCCCTGGACAGGGGACTATGGCTACACCTTC. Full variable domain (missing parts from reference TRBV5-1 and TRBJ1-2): KAGVTQTPRYLIKTRGQQVTLSCSPISGHRSVSWYQQTPGQGLQFLFEYFSETQRNKGNFPGRFSGRQFSNSRSEMNVSTLELGDSALYLCASSPWTGDYGYTFGSGTRLTVV.

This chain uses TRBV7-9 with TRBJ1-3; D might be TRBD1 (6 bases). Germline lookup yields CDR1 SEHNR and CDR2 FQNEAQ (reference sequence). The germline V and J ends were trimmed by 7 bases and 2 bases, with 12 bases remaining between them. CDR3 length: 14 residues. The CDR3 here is CASTGDTTGNTIYF. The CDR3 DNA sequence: TGTGCCAGCACTGGGGACACTACTGGAAACACCATATATTTT.

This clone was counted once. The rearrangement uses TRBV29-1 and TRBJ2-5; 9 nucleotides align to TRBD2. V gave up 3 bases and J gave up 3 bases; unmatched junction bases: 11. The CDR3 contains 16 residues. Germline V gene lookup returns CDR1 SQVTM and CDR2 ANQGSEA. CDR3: CSVDRNSGREKETQYF. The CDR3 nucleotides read TGCAGCGTTGACAGGAATAGCGGGAGAGAGAAAGAGACCCAGTACTTC.

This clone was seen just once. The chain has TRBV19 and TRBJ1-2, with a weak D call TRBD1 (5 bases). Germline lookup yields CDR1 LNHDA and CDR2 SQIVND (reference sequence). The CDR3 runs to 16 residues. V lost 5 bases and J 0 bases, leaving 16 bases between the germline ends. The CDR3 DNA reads TGTGCCAGTAGTGCTCCCGGGACTGAAGCTAACTATGGCTACACCTTC. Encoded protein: CASSAPGTEANYGYTF.

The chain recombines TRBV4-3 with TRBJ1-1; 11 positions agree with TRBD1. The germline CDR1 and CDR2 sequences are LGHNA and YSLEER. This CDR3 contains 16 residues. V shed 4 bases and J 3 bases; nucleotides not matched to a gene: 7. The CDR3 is CASSPTGQGAHTEAFF. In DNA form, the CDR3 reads TGCGCCAGCAGCCCTACCGGACAGGGGGCGCACACTGAAGCTTTCTTT.

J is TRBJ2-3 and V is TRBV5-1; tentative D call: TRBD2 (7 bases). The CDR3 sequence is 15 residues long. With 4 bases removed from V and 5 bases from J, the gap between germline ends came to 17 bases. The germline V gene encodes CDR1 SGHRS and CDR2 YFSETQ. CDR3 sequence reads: CASSPMGGGGDTQYF. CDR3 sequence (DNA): TGCGCCAGCAGCCCGATGGGGGGCGGGGGAGATACGCAGTATTTT.

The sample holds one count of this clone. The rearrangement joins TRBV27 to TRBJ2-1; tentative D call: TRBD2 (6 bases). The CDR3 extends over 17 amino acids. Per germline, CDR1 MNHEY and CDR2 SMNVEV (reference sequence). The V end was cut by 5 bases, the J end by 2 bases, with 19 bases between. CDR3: CASSLLVAGNTYNEQFF. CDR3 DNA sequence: TGTGCCAGCAGTCTTCTGGTGGCGGGGAATACCTACAATGAGCAGTTCTTC.

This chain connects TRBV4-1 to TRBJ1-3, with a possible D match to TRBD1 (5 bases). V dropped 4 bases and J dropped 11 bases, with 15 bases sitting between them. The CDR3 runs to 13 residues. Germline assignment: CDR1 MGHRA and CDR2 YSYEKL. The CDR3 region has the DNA TGCGCCAGCAGCCTTACGCTGTTAGGGGCCATATATTTT. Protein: CASSLTLLGAIYF.

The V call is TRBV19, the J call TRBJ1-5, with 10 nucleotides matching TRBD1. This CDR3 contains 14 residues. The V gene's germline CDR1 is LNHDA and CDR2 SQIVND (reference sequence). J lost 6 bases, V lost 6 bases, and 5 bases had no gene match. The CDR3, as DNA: TGTGCCAGTAGAGGGACAGGGGAGACTCAGCCCCAGCATTTT. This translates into CASRGTGETQPQHF. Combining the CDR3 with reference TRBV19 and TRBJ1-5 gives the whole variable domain DGGITQSPKYLFRKEGQNVTLSCEQNLNHDAMYWYRQDPGQGLRLIYYSQIVNDFQKGDIAEGYSVSREKKESFPLTVTSAQKNPTAFYLCASRGTGETQPQHFGDGTRLSIL.

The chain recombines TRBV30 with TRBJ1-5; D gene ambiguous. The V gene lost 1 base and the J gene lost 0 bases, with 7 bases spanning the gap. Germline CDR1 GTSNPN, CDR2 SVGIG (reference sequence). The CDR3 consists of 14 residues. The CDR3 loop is CAWSGPVSNQPQHF. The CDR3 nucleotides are TGTGCCTGGAGTGGGCCAGTTAGCAATCAGCCCCAGCATTTT. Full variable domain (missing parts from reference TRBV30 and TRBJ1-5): SQTIHQWPATLVQPVGSPLSLECTVEGTSNPNLYWYRQAAGRGLQLLFYSVGIGQISSEVPQNLSASRPQDRQFILSSKKLLLSDSGFYLCAWSGPVSNQPQHFGDGTRLSIL.

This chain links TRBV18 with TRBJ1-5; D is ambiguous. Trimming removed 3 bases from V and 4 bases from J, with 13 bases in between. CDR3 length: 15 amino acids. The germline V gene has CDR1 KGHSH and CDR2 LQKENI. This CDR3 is CASSPPLQWNQPQHF. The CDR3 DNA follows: TGTGCCAGCTCACCTCCACTACAATGGAATCAGCCCCAGCATTTT.

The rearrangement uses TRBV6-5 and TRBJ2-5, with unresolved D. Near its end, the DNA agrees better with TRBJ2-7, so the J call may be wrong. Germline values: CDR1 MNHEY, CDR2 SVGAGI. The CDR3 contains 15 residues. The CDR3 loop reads CASSYSKRFTYEQYF. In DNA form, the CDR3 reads TGTGCCAGCAGTTACTCGAAGAGGTTTACCTACGAGCAGTACTTC.

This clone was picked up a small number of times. The CDR3 DNA reads as TGTGCCAGCAGCTTCGGGAGGGCGAGCTCCTACGAGCAGTACTTC. Protein sequence: CASSFGRASSYEQYF. The chain uses TRBV7-9 and TRBJ2-7; 8 bases line up with TRBD2. V shed 3 bases and J 0 bases; nucleotides not matched to a gene: 4. The CDR3 is 15 residues long. Per germline, CDR1 SEHNR and CDR2 FQNEAQ (reference sequence).

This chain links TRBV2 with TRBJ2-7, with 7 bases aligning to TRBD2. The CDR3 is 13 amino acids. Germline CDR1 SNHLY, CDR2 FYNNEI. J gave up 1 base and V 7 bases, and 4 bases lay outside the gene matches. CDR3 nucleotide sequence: TGTGCCAGCATCAGCGGGATATCCTACGAGCAGTACTTC. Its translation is CASISGISYEQYF.

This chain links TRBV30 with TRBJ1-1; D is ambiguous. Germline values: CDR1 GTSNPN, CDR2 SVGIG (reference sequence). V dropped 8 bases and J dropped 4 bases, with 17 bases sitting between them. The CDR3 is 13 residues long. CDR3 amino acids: CARTVFEGTEAFF. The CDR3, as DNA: TGTGCCAGGACGGTGTTTGAGGGCACTGAAGCTTTCTTT.

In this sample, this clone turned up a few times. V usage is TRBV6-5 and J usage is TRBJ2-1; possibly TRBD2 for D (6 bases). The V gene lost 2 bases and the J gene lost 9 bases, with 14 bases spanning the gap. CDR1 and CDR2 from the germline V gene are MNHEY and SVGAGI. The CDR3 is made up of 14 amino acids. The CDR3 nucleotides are TGTGCCAGCAGTTACCTCCGACGGGGGACTGAGCAGTTCTTC. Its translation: CASSYLRRGTEQFF.

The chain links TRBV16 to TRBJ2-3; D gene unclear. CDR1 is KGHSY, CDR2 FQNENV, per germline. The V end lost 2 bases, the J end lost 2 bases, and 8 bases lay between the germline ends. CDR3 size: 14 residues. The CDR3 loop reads CASSQLQNTDTQYF. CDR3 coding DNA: TGTGCCAGCAGCCAACTTCAGAACACAGATACGCAGTATTTT.

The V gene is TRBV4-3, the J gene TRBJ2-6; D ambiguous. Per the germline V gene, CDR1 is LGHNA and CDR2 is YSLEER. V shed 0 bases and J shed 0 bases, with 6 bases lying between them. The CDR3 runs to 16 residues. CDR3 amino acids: CASSQDYSSGANVLTF. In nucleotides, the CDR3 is TGCGCCAGCAGCCAAGATTATTCCTCTGGGGCCAACGTCCTGACTTTC.

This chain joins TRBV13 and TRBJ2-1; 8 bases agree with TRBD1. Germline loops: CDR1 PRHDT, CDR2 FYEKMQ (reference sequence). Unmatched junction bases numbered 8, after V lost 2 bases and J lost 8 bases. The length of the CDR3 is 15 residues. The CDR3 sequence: CASSLRTGFSDEQFF. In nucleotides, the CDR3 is TGTGCCAGCAGCTTAAGGACAGGGTTCAGCGATGAGCAGTTCTTC.

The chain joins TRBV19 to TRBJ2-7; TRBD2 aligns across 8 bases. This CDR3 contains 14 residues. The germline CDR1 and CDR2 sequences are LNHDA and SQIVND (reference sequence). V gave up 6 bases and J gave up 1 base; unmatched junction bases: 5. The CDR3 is CASSRAGDSYEQYF. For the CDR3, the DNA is TGTGCCAGTAGCCGAGCGGGGGATTCCTACGAGCAGTACTTC.

The chain's CDR3 is CSVGGLAGNLNTGELFF. DNA of the CDR3: TGCAGCGTTGGGGGACTAGCGGGGAATTTGAACACCGGGGAGCTGTTTTTT. The V call is TRBV29-1, the J call TRBJ2-2; TRBD2 matches 13 bases. V trimming: 4 bases; J trimming: 1 base; junction bases outside the gene matches: 6. This CDR3 is built from 17 residues. Germline assignment: CDR1 SQVTM and CDR2 ANQGSEA.

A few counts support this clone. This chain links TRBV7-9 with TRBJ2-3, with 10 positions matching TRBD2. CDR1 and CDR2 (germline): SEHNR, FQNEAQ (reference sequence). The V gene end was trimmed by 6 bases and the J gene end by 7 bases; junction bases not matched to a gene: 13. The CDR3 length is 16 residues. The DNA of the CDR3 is TGTGCCAGCAGTCCCACTAGCGGGGTTTCTTTGAATACGCAGTATTTT. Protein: CASSPTSGVSLNTQYF.

The CDR3 sequence is CASKPGGYNEQFF. In DNA form, the CDR3 reads TGTGCCAGCAAGCCAGGAGGCTACAATGAGCAGTTCTTC. The V and J genes are TRBV6-6 and TRBJ2-1; maybe TRBD2 (5 bases). Deletions cut 7 bases from V and 3 bases from J, with 10 bases between. The CDR3 has 13 residues. Germline CDR1 is MNHNY and CDR2 is SVGAGI (reference sequence).

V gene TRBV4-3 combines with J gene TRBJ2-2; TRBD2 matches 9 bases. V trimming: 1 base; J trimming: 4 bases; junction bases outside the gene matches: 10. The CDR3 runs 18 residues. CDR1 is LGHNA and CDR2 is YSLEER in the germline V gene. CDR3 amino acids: CASSQAVEGTSFTGELFF. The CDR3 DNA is TGCGCCAGCAGCCAAGCGGTCGAGGGGACTAGCTTCACCGGGGAGCTGTTTTTT.